The source of this TCR beta chain is a study of OX40 agonist ivuxolimab in advanced cancers. The V end lost 0 bases, the J end lost 4 bases, and 17 bases lay between the germline ends. Germline loops: CDR1 SGHAT, CDR2 FQDESV (reference sequence). The CDR3 totals 17 residues. Generated by immunoSEQ multiplex PCR, the TCRdb table keeps only in-frame clones and is missing some. Here the sample spans tens of thousands of clones, around 86% being singletons. The chain carries TRBV11-1 and TRBJ2-3; either TRBD1 or TRBD2 may supply D (6 bases each). The source is an adult with an advanced solid tumor such as melanoma, head and neck, liver or kidney cancer. Sequences were derived from CD4+ or CD8+ T cells sorted from blood, sampled in a trial of the OX40 agonist ivuxolimab. The CDR3 sequence is CASSLALPRGGPDTQYF. CDR3 coding DNA: TGTGCCAGCAGCTTAGCGCTCCCCCGAGGGGGGCCAGATACGCAGTATTTT.